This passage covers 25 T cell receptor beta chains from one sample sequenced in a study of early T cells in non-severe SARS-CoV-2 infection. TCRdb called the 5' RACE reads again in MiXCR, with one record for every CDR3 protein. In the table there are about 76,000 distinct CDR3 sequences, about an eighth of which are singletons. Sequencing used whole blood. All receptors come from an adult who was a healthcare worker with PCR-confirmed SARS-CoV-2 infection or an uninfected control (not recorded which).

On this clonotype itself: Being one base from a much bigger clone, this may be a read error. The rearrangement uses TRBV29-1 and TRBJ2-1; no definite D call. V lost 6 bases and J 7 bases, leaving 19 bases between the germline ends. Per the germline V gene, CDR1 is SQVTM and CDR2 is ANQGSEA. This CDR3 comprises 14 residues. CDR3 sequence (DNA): TGCAGCGTCGTGAGGAGAACGGGTAGTAATGAGCAGTTCTTC. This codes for CSVVRRTGSNEQFF.

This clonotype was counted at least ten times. The CDR3 loop reads CASSSGQGNYEQYF. The CDR3 DNA follows: TGTGCCAGCAGCTCGGGACAGGGGAACTACGAGCAGTACTTC. The rearrangement links TRBV11-1 to TRBJ2-7; 10 nucleotides agree with TRBD1. There are 14 residues in the CDR3. The V segment lost 4 bases and the J segment 3 bases; nucleotides outside the gene matches: 3. Germline CDR1 SGHAT, CDR2 FQDESV (reference sequence).

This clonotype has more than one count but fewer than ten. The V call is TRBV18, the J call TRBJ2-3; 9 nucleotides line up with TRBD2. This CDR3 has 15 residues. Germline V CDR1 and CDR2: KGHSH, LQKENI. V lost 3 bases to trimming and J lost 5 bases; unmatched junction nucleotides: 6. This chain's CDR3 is CASSPIAGEVDTQYF. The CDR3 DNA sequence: TGTGCCAGCTCACCCATAGCGGGAGAGGTAGATACGCAGTATTTT.

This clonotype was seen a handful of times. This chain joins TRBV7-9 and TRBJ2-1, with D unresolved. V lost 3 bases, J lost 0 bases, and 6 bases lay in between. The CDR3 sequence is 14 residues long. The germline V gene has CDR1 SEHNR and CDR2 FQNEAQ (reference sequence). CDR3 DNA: TGTGCCAGCAGCTTCGACATCTCCTACAATGAGCAGTTCTTC. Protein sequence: CASSFDISYNEQFF.

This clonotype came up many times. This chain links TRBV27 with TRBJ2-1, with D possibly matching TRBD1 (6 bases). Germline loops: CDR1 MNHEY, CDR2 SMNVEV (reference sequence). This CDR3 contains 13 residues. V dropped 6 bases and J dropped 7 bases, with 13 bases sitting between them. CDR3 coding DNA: TGTGCCAGCAGCTTAGGGGGTATAAATGAGCAGTTCTTC. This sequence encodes CASSLGGINEQFF.

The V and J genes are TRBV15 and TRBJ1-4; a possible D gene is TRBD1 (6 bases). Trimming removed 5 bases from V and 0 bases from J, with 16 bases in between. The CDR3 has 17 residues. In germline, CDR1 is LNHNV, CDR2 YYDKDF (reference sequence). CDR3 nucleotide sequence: TGTGCCACCAGCCCGTTCCAGGGGACTGCAACTAATGAAAAACTGTTTTTT. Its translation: CATSPFQGTATNEKLFF. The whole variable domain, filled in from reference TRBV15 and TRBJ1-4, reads DAMVIQNPRYQVTQFGKPVTLSCSQTLNHNVMYWYQQKSSQAPKLLFHYYDKDFNNEADTPDNFQSRRPNTSFCFLDIRSPGLGDTAMYLCATSPFQGTATNEKLFFGSGTQLSVL.

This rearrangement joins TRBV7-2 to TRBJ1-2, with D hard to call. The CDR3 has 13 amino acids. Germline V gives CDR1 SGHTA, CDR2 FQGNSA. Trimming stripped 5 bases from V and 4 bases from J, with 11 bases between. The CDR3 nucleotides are TGTGCCAGCAGCCACGGGCAGTCCTATGGCTACACCTTC. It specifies CASSHGQSYGYTF. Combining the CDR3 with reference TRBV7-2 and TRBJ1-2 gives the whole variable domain GAGVSQSPSNKVTEKGKDVELRCDPISGHTALYWYRQSLGQGLEFLIYFQGNSAPDKSGLPSDRFSAERTGGSVSTLTIQRTQQEDSAVYLCASSHGQSYGYTFGSGTRLTVV.

DNA for the CDR3: TGCAGCGTTGCTGATTGGGACAGGGAGAACACTGAAGCTTTCTTT. Protein: CSVADWDRENTEAFF. The chain employs TRBV29-1 and TRBJ1-1; 9 bases match TRBD1. Germline CDR1 reads SQVTM; CDR2 reads ANQGSEA. This CDR3 is 15 amino acids long. J gave up 1 base and V 4 bases, and 7 bases lay outside the gene matches.

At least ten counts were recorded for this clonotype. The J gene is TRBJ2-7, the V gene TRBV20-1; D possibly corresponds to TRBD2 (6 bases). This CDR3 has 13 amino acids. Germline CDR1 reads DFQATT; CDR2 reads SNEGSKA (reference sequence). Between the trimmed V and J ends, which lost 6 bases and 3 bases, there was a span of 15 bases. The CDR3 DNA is TGCAGTGCCGGGACTCAGGCCCGCTACGAGCAGTACTTC. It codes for CSAGTQARYEQYF.

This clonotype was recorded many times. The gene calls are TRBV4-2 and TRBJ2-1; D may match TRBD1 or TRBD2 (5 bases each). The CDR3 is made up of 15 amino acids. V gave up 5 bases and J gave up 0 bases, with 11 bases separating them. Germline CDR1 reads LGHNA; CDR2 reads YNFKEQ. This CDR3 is CASSWGRTSYNEQFF. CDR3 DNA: TGTGCCAGCAGCTGGGGACGTACCTCCTACAATGAGCAGTTCTTC.

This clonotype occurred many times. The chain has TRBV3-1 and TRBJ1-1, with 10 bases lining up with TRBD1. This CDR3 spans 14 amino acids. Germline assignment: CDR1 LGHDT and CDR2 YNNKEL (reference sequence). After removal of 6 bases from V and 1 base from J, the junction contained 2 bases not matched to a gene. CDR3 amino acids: CASRGTGANTEAFF. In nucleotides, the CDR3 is TGTGCCAGCAGGGGGACAGGGGCGAACACTGAAGCTTTCTTT. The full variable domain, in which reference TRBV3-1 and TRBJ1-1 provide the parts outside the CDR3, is DTAVSQTPKYLVTQMGNDKSIKCEQNLGHDTMYWYKQDSKKFLKIMFSYNNKELIINETVPNRFSPKSPDKAHLNLHINSLELGDSAVYFCASRGTGANTEAFFGQGTRLTVV.

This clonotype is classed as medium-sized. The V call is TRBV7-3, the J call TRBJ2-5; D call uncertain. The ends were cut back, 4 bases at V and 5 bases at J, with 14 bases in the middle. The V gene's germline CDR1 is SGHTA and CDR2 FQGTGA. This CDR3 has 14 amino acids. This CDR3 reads CASSSSGQGETQYF. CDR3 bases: TGTGCCAGCAGCTCCTCCGGGCAAGGGGAGACCCAGTACTTC.

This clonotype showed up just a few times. CDR3 DNA: TGTGCCAGCAGCAACGGTGGCACCGGGGAGCTGTTTTTT. Protein sequence: CASSNGGTGELFF. The gene calls are TRBV7-7 and TRBJ2-2; no firm D call. Per the germline V gene, CDR1 is SSHAT and CDR2 is FNYEAQ (reference sequence). V dropped 5 bases and J dropped 4 bases, with 8 bases sitting between them. The CDR3 has 13 residues. The variable domain in full, completed from reference TRBV7-7 and TRBJ2-2, reads GAGVSQSPRYKVTKRGQDVTLRCDPISSHATLYWYQQALGQGPEFLTYFNYEAQPDKSGLPSDRFSAERPEGSISTLTIQRTEQRDSAMYRCASSNGGTGELFFGEGSRLTVL.

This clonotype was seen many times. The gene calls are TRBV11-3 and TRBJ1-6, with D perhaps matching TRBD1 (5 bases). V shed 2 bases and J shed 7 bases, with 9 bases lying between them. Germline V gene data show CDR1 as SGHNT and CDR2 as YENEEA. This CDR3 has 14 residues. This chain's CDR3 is CASSLRGRNSPLHF. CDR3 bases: TGTGCCAGCAGCTTACGGGGGAGGAATTCACCCCTCCACTTT.

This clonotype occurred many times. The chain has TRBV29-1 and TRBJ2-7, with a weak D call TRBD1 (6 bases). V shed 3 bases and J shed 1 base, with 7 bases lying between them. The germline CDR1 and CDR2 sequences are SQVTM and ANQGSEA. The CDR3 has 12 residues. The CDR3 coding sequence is TGCAGCGTTGAGGACAGTTCCTACGAGCAGTACTTC. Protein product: CSVEDSSYEQYF.

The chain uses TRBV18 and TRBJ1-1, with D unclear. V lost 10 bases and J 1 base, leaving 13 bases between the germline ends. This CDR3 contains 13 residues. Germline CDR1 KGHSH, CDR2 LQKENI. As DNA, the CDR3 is TGTGCCACACTAAAAGCGGAGAACACTGAAGCTTTCTTT. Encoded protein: CATLKAENTEAFF.

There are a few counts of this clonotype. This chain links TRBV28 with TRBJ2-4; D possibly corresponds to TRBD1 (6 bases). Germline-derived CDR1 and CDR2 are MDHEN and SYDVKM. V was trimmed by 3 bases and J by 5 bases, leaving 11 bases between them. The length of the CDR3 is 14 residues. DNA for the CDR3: TGTGCCAGCAGTTTCCCAGGGGACGAAAACATTCAGTACTTC. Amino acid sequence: CASSFPGDENIQYF.

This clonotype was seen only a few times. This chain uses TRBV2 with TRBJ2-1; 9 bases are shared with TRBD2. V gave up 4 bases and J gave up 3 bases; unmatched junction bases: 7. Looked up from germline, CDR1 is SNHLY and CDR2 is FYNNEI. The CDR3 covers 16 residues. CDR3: CASSADSGSVYNEQFF. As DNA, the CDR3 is TGTGCCAGCAGTGCCGATAGCGGGAGTGTCTACAATGAGCAGTTCTTC.

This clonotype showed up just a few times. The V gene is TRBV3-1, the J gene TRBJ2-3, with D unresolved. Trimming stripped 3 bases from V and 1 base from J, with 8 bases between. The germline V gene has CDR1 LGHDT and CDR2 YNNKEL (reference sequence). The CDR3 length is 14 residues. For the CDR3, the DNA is TGTGCCAGCAGCCAGGGCCCCGGCACAGATACGCAGTATTTT. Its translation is CASSQGPGTDTQYF.

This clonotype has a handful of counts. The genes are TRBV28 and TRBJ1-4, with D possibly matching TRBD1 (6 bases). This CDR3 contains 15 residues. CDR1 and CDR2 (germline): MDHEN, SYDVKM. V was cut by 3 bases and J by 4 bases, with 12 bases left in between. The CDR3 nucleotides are TGTGCCAGCAGTTTCGGACAGACAAGTAATGAAAAACTGTTTTTT. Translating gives CASSFGQTSNEKLFF. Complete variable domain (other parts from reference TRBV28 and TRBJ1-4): DVKVTQSSRYLVKRTGEKVFLECVQDMDHENMFWYRQDPGLGLRLIYFSYDVKMKEKGDIPEGYSVSREKKERFSLILESASTNQTSMYLCASSFGQTSNEKLFFGSGTQLSVL.

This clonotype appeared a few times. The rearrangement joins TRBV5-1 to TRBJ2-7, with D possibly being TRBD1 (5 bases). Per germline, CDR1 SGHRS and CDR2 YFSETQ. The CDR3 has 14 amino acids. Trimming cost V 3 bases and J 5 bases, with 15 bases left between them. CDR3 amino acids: CASSSRAGFDEQYF. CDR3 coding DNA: TGCGCCAGCAGCTCCCGAGCAGGGTTTGACGAGCAGTACTTC.

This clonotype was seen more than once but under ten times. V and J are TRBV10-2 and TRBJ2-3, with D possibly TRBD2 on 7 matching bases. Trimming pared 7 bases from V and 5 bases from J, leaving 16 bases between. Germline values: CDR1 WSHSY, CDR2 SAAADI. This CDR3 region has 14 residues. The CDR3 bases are TGCGCCAGCACTCTGGGGGGGGCTGGAGATACGCAGTATTTT. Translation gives CASTLGGAGDTQYF.

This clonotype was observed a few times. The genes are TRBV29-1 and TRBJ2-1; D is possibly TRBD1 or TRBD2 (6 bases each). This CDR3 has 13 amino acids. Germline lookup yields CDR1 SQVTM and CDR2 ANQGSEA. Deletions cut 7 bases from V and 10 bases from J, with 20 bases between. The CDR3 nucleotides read TGCAGCGGACGGGACTGGGGGCGGATCGAGCAGTTCTTC. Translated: CSGRDWGRIEQFF.

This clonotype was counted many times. CDR3 region: CASSQEGFGPRGNEQFF. The CDR3 nucleotides are TGTGCCAGCAGCCAAGAAGGATTCGGACCGAGAGGTAATGAGCAGTTCTTC. V gene TRBV3-1 combines with J gene TRBJ2-1; D unresolved. CDR3 length: 17 amino acids. Trimming took off 0 bases at V and 7 bases at J, with 19 bases between the two ends. Germline CDR1 is LGHDT and CDR2 is YNNKEL (reference sequence).

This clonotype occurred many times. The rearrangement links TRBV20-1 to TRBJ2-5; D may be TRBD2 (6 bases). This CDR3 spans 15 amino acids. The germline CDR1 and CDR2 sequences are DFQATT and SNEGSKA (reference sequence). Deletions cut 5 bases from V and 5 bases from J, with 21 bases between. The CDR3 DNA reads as TGCAGTGCTCCTAGGCGGAATGGCGGGATGGAGACCCAGTACTTC. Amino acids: CSAPRRNGGMETQYF.